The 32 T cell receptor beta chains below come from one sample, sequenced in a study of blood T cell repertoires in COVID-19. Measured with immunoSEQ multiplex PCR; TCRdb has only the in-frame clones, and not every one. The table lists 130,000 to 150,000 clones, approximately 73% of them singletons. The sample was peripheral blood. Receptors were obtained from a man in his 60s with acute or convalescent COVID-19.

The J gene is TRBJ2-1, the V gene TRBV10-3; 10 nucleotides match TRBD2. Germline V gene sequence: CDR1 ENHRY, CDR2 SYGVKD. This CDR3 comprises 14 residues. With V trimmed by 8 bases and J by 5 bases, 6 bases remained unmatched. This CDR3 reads CAIGPSGRDNEQFF. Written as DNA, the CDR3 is TGTGCCATCGGCCCTAGCGGGAGAGACAATGAGCAGTTCTTC.

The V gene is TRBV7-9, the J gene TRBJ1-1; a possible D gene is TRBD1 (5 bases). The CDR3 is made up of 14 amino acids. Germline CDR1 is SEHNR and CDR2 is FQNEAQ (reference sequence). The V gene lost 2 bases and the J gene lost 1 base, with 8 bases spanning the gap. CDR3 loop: CASSLQGSNTEAFF. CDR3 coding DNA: TGTGCCAGCAGCTTACAGGGTTCGAACACTGAAGCTTTCTTT.

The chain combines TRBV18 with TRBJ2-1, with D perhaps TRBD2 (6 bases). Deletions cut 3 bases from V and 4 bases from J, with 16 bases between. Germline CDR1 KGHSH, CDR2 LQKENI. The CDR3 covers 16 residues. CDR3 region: CASSPGGTEIYNEQFF. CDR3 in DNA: TGTGCCAGCTCACCGGGCGGGACTGAGATATACAATGAGCAGTTCTTC.

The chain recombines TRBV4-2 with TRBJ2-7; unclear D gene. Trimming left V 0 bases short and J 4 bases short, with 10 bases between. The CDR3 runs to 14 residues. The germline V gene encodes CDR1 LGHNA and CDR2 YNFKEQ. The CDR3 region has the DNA TGTGCCAGCAGCCAAGAAACACGCTCGTACGAGCAGTACTTC. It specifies CASSQETRSYEQYF.

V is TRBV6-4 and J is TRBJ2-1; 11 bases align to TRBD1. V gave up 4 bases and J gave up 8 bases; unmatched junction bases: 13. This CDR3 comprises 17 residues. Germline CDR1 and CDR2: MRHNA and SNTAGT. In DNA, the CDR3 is TGTGCCAGCAGTGTAAGAGGATCCGGGACAGGGGGTTATGAGCAGTTCTTC. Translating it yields CASSVRGSGTGGYEQFF.

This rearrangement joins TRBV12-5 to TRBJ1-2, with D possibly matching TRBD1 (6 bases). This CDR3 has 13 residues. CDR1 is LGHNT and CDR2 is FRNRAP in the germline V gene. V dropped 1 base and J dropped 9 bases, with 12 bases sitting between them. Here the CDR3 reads CASGLGQGNRYTF. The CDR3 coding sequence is TGTGCTAGTGGTTTGGGCCAGGGGAATCGCTACACCTTC.

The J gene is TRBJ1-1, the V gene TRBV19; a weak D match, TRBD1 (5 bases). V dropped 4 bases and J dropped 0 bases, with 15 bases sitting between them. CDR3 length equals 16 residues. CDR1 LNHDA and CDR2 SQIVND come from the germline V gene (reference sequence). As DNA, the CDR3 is TGTGCCAGTAGTACCTTTCTACAGGCAATGAACACTGAAGCTTTCTTT. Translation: CASSTFLQAMNTEAFF.

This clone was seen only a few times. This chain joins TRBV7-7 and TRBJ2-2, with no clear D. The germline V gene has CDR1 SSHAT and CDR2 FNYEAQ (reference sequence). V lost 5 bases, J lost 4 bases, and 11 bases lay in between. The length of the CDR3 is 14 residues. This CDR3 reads CASSTSPGTGELFF. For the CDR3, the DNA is TGTGCCAGCAGCACGAGCCCAGGCACCGGGGAGCTGTTTTTT.

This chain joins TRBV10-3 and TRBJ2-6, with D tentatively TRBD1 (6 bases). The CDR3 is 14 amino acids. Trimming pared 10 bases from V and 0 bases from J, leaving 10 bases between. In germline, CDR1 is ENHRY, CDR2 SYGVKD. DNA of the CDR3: TGTGCCACCCGACAGGTCTCTGGGGCCAACGTCCTGACTTTC. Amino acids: CATRQVSGANVLTF.

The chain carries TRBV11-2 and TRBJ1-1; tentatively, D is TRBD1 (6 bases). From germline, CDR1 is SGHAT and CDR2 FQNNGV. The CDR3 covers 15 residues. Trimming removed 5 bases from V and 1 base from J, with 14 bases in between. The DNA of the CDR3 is TGTGCCAGCAGCCCAAGGGAGGGGGGGAACACTGAAGCTTTCTTT. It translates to CASSPREGGNTEAFF.

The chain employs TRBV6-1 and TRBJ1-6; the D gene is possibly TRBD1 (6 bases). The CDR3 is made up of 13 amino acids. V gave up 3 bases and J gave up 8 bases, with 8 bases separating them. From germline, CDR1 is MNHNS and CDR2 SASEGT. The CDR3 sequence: CASSEPGDSPLHF. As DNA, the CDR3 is TGTGCCAGCAGTGAGCCAGGGGATTCACCCCTCCACTTT.

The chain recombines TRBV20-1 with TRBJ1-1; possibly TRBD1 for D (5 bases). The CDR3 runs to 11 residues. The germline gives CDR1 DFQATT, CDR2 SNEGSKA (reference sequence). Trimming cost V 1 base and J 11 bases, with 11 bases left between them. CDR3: CSARGPGMAFF. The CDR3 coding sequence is TGCAGTGCTAGAGGGCCAGGGATGGCTTTCTTT.

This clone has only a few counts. CDR3 sequence reads: CASSLLASTDTQYF. CDR3 coding DNA: TGTGCCAGCAGTTTATTAGCGAGCACAGATACGCAGTATTTT. The genes are TRBV27 and TRBJ2-3; possibly TRBD2 for D (5 bases). The length of the CDR3 is 14 residues. V was trimmed by 1 base and J by 0 bases, leaving 5 bases between them. The germline V gene encodes CDR1 MNHEY and CDR2 SMNVEV (reference sequence).

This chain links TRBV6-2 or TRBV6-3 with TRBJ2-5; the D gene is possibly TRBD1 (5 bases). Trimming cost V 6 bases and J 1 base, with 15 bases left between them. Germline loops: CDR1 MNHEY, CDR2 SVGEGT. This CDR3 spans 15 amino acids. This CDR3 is CASSPQGVPQETQYF. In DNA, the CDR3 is TGTGCCAGCAGCCCCCAAGGGGTCCCCCAAGAGACCCAGTACTTC.

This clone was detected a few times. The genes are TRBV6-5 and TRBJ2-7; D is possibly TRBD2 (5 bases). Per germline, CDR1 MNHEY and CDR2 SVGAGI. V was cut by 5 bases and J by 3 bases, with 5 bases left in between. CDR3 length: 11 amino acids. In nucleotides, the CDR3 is TGTGCCAGCAGTCGGGGCTACGAGCAGTACTTC. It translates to CASSRGYEQYF.

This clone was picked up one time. The CDR3 bases are TGTGCCAGAAGCAACCGGGACAATGGCTACACCTTC. Translation gives CARSNRDNGYTF. The rearrangement joins TRBV5-3 to TRBJ1-2; tentatively, D is TRBD1 (6 bases). TRBV5-3 is given ORF status, its function remaining uncertain. This CDR3 region has 12 residues. Trimming took off 4 bases at V and 6 bases at J, with 10 bases between the two ends.

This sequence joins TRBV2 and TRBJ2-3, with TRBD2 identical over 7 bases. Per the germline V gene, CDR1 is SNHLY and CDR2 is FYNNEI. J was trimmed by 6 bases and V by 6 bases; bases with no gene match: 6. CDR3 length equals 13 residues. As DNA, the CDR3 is TGTGCCAGCAGCAAGGGAGGGGAGGATACGCAGTATTTT. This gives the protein CASSKGGEDTQYF.

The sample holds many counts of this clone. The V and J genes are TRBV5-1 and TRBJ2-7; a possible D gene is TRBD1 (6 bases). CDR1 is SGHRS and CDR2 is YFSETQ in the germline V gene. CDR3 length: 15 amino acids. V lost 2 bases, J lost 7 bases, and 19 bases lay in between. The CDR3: CASSFMTGSTWEQYF. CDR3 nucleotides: TGCGCCAGCAGCTTCATGACAGGTTCAACTTGGGAGCAGTACTTC.

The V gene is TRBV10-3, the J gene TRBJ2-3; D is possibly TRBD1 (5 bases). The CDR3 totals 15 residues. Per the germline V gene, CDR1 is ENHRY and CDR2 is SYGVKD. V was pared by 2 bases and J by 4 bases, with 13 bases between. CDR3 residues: CAISEQGSSADTQYF. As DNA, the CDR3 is TGTGCCATCAGTGAGCAGGGCAGCTCGGCAGATACGCAGTATTTT.

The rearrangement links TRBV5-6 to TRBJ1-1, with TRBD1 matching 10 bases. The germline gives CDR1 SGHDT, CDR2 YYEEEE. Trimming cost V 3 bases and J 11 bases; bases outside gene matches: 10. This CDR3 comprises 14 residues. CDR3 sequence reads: CASSSRDRGPFAFF. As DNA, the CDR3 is TGTGCCAGCAGCTCCCGGGACAGGGGACCTTTTGCTTTCTTT.

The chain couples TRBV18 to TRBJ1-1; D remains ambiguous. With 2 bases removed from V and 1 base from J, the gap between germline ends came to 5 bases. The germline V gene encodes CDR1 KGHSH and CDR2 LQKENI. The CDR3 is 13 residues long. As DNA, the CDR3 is TGTGCCAGCTCACCAGCGGGGAACACTGAAGCTTTCTTT. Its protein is CASSPAGNTEAFF.

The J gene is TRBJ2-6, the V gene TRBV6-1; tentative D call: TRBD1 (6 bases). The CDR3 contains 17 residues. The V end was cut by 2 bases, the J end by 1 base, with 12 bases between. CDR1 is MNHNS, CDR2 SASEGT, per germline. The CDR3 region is CASSERGIGSGANVLTF. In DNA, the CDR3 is TGTGCCAGCAGTGAAAGGGGGATTGGGTCTGGGGCCAACGTCCTGACTTTC.

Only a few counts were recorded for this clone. The CDR3 bases are TGTGCCACCAGCGAAACAGGGTTGAACACTGAAGCTTTCTTT. It yields the protein CATSETGLNTEAFF. The chain is built from TRBV15 and TRBJ1-1, with a tentative D call TRBD1 (6 bases). Trimming removed 5 bases at V and 0 bases at J, with 10 bases between. The germline gives CDR1 LNHNV, CDR2 YYDKDF (reference sequence). This CDR3 spans 14 amino acids.

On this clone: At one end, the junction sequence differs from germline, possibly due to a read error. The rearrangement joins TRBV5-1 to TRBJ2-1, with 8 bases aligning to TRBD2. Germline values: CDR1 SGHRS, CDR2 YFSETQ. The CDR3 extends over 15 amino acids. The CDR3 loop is CASRDGRALNHEQFF. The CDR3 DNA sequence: TGTGCCAGCAGGGACGGGAGGGCCCTTAATCATGAGCAGTTCTTC.

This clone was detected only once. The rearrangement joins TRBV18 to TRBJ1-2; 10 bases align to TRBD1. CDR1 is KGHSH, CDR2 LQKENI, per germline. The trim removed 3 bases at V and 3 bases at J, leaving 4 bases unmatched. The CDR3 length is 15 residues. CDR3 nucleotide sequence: TGTGCCAGCTCACCGGGGACAGGGGAAGACTATGGCTACACCTTC. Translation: CASSPGTGEDYGYTF.

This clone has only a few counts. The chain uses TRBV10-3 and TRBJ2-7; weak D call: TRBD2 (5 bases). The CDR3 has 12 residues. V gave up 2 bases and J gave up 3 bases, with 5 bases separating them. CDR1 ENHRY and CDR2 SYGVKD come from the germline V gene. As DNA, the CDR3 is TGTGCCATCAGTGAGGAGGGCTACGAGCAGTACTTC. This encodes CAISEEGYEQYF.

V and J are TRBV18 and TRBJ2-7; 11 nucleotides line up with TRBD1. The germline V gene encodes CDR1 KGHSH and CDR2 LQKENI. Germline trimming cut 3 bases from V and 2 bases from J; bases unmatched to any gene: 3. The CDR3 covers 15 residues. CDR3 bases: TGTGCCAGCTCACCTGGACAGGGGGCAACCTACGAGCAGTACTTC. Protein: CASSPGQGATYEQYF.

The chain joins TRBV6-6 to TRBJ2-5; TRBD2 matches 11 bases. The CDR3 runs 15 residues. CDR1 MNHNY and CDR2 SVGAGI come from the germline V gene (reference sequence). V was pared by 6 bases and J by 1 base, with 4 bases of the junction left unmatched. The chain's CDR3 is CASSGTSGGQETQYF. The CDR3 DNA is TGTGCCAGCAGCGGGACTAGCGGAGGCCAAGAGACCCAGTACTTC.

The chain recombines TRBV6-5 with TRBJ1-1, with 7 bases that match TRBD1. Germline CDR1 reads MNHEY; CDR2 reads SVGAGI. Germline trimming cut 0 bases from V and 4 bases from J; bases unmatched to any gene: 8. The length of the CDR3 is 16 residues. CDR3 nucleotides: TGTGCCAGCAGTTACTCAACCGGGACAGTTGGCACTGAAGCTTTCTTT. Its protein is CASSYSTGTVGTEAFF.

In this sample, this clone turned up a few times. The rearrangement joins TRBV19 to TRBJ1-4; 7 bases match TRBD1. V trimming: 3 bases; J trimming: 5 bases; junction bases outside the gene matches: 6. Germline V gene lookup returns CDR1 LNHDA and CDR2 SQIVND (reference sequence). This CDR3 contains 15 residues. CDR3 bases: TGTGCCAGTAGTATTAAGACAGGGAAGAATGAAAAACTGTTTTTT. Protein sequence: CASSIKTGKNEKLFF.

The CDR3 DNA is TGTGCCAGCAGCGCAACCCGAGGGTCTGGAAACACCATATATTTT. Protein sequence: CASSATRGSGNTIYF. The chain employs TRBV9 and TRBJ1-3; unclear D gene. Per the germline V gene, CDR1 is SGDLS and CDR2 is YYNGEE. Trimming took 3 bases from V and 1 from J, leaving 11 bases between them. This CDR3 spans 15 amino acids.

The CDR3 sequence is CASSLKFGRVPEAFF. In DNA form, the CDR3 reads TGTGCCAGCAGTTTAAAGTTCGGCAGGGTGCCTGAAGCTTTCTTT. The gene calls are TRBV27 and TRBJ1-1; D is perhaps TRBD1 (5 bases). CDR3 length: 15 residues. CDR1 and CDR2 (germline): MNHEY, SMNVEV (reference sequence). V gave up 2 bases and J gave up 6 bases, with 16 bases separating them.